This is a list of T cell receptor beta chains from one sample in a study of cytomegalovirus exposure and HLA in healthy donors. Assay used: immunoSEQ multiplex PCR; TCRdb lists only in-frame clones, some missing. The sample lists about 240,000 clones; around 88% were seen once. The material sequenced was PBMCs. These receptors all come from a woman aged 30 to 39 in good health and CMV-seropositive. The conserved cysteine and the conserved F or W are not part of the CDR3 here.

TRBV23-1 ASSQSRTRYGYT
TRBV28 ASSPPFTGELF
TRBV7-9 ASSQGQGADEQY
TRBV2 AARRKGTSGANGYEQY
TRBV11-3 ASSSHGGNYGYT
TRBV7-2 AKDRDANTGELF
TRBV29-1 SVTGGGIHAEDYEQY
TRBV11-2 ASSPPVGKILHEQY
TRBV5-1 ASSGDRGDEKLF
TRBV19 ASSISLENIQY
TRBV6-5 ASSYSRGGVTEAF
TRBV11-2 ASSPPGLAYEQY
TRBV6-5 ASSPPGGKNTEAF
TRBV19 ATRLAGDTQY
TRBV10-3 AISEIAGVGEQY
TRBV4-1 ASSQRSRDSSEAYYNEQF
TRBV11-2 ASSLGRTSGAYEQY
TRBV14 ASSHLNTGLTYEQY
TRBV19 ASRTPGQTYNEQF
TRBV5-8 ASSRFGTSGKNTQY
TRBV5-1 ASSPGQSYEQY
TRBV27 ASSWDRYNEQF
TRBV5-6 ASSLDRVNTEAF
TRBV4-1 ATRRGEPSTDTQY
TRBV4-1 ASSQMGLGELF
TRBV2 ATSDKGVEAF
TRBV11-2 ASSPGGRQFVGANVLT
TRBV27 ASRVSATYEQY
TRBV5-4 ASSIPTGQTEKLF
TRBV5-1 ASSFSGNPYEQY
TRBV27 ASSRLPRDSYEQY
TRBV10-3 AISVDSGFGEQY
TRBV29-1 SVVGSSGANVLT
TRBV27 ASSSSTPPGKSYT
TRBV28 ASSPGGAGNTIY
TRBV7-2 ASSYNRGGPQH
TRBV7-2 ASSSPPGTSGREGQF
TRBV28 ASSYSASISYEQY
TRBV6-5 ASSYSPSGGYYEQY
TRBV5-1 ASSLASGGTDNEQF
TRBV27 ASSLFGTVSNQPQH
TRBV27 ASSSPHGAGVYEQY
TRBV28 ASSLSLGQAGEAF
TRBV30 AWSSNYGYT
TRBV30 AVTAGNTEAF
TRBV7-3 ASSLMRGAEQY
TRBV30 AWRAGQGATEAF
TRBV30 ARTGTGSTLYGYT
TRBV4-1 ASSQGDIQY
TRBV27 ASSLHTRLAGVADTQY
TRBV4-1 ASSHAGLAYEQY
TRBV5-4 ASSLDRGLMAGYT